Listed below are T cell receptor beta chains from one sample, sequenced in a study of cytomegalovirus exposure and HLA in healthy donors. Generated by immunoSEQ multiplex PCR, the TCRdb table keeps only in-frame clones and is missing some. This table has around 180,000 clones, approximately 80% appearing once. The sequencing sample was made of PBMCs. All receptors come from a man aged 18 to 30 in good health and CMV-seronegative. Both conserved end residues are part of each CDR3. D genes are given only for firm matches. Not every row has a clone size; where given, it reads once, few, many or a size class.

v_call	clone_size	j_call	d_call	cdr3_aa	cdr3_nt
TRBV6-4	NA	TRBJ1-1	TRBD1	CASKFRGADTEAFF	TGTGCCAGCAAATTCAGGGGGGCGGACACTGAAGCTTTCTTT
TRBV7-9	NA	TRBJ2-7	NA	CASSFTVGEQYF	TGTGCCAGCAGCTTTACGGTCGGCGAGCAGTACTTC
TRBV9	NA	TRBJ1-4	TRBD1	CASSTGQGTEKLFF	TGTGCCAGCAGCACCGGACAGGGTACTGAAAAACTGTTTTTT
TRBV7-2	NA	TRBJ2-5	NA	CASSLRQAREETQYF	TGTGCCAGCAGCTTACGACAGGCACGAGAGGAGACCCAGTACTTC
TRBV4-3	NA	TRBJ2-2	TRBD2	CASSLISQGLASPSANTGELFF	TGCGCCAGCAGCCTTATCAGTCAAGGACTAGCGTCCCCGTCCGCGAACACCGGGGAGCTGTTTTTT
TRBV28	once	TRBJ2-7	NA	CASSLEEEGYEQYF	TGTGCCAGCAGTTTGGAGGAAGAGGGCTACGAGCAGTACTTC
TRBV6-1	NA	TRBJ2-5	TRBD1	CASSTGQGGETQYF	TGTGCCAGCAGTACGGGACAGGGGGGAGAGACCCAGTACTTC
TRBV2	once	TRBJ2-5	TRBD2	CASRRGGQETQYF	TGTGCCAGCAGACGGGGGGGCCAAGAGACCCAGTACTTC
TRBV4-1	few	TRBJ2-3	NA	CASSRAGPSTDTQYF	TGCGCCAGCAGCCGGGCGGGCCCCTCCACAGATACGCAGTATTTT
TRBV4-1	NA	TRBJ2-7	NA	CASSLRVQTRNEQYF	TGCGCCAGCAGTCTCCGGGTCCAGACCCGTAACGAGCAGTACTTC
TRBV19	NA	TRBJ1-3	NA	CASRNAAAGNTIYF	TGTGCCAGTAGGAACGCAGCGGCTGGAAACACCATATATTTT
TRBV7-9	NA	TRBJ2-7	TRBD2	CASSLTSGYEQYF	TGTGCCAGCAGCTTAACTAGCGGCTACGAGCAGTACTTC
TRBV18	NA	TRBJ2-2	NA	CASSPGANTGELFF	TGTGCCAGCTCACCTGGAGCGAACACCGGGGAGCTGTTTTTT